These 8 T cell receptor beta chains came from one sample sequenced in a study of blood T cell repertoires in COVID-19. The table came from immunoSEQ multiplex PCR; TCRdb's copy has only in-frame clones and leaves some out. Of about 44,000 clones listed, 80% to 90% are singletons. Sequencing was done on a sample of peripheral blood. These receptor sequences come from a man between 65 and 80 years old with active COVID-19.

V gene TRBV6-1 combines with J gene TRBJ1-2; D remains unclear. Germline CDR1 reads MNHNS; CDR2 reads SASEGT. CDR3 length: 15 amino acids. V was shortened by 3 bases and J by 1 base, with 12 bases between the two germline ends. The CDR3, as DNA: TGTGCCAGCAGTGACCGGGGATGGGGTAACTATGGCTACACCTTC. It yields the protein CASSDRGWGNYGYTF.

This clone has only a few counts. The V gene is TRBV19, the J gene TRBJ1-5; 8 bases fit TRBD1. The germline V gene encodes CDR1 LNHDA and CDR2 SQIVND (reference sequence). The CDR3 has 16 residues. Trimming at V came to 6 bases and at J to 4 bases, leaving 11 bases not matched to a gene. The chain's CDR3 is CASSPTGQGRNQPQHF. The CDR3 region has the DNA TGTGCCAGTAGCCCGACTGGACAGGGTCGAAATCAGCCCCAGCATTTT.

The CDR3 sequence is CASSLDRTSGGGEQFF. The CDR3 DNA is TGTGCCAGCAGTTTAGATCGGACTAGCGGGGGCGGTGAGCAGTTCTTC. This chain links TRBV27 with TRBJ2-1; 13 bases are a match to TRBD2. Germline assignment: CDR1 MNHEY and CDR2 SMNVEV (reference sequence). V shed 2 bases, J shed 9 bases, and the junction held 7 bases outside the gene matches. The CDR3 loop spans 16 amino acids.

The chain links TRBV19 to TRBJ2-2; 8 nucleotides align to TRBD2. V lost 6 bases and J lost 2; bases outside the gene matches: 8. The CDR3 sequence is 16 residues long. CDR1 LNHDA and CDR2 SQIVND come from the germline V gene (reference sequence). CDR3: CASSRGGPANTGELFF. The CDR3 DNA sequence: TGTGCCAGTAGCCGGGGGGGTCCTGCCAACACCGGGGAGCTGTTTTTT. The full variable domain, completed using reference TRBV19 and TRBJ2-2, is DGGITQSPKYLFRKEGQNVTLSCEQNLNHDAMYWYRQDPGQGLRLIYYSQIVNDFQKGDIAEGYSVSREKKESFPLTVTSAQKNPTAFYLCASSRGGPANTGELFFGEGSRLTVL.

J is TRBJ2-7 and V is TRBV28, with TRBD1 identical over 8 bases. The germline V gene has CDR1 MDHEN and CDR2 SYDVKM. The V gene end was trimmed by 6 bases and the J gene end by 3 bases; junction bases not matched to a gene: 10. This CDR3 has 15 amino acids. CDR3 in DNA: TGTGCCAGCAGGGCCCCGGGACAGGTTGGCTACGAGCAGTACTTC. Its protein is CASRAPGQVGYEQYF.

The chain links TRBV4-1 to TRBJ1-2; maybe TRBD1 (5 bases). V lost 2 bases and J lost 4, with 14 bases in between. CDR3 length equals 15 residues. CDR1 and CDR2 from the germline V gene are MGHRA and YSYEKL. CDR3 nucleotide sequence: TGCGCCAGCAGCCAACCCGACAGTCTATTCTATGGCTACACCTTC. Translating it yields CASSQPDSLFYGYTF.

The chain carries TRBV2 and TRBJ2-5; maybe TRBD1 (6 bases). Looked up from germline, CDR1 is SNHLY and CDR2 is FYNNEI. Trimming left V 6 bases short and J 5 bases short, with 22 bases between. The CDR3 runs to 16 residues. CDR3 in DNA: TGTGCCAGCAGCGACACAGGGAAGGGCAAAGCGGAGACCCAGTACTTC. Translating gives CASSDTGKGKAETQYF.

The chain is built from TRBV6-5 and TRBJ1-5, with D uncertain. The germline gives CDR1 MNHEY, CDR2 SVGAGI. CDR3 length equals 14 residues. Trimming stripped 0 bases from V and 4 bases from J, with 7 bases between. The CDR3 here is CASSYSGGNQPQHF. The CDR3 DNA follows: TGTGCCAGCAGTTACTCGGGAGGGAATCAGCCCCAGCATTTT.